The sequence of this TCR beta chain was determined in a study of T cells after yellow fever vaccination. Study-level points and caveats: Reappearing after the booster were most of the clones from primary vaccination (96% CD4, approximately 89% CD8).

As TCR cDNA was made by 5'RACE template switching, a universal primer site and UMIs were added. In TCRdb, the 5' RACE reads were re-called with MiXCR into one record per CDR3 protein. Here the sample spans approximately 550,000 distinct CDR3 sequences, around an eighth being singletons. About this clonotype: Its antigen is currently unknown.

The sequencing here drew on PBMCs, taken on the day of the yellow fever booster vaccination. The TCR was taken from a man aged 25 to 40 who received the YFV17D yellow fever vaccine.

This CDR3 is CASSPTPGTHGSRPGELFF. The CDR3, as DNA: TGTGCCAGCAGCCCTACCCCCGGGACGCACGGAAGTCGGCCCGGGGAGCTGTTTTTT. This rearrangement joins TRBV11-2 to TRBJ2-2; D assignment may be TRBD1 or TRBD2 (5 bases each). The germline V gene encodes CDR1 SGHAT and CDR2 FQNNGV. CDR3 length equals 19 residues. V was pared by 5 bases and J by 6 bases, with 28 bases between.